These 21 T cell receptor beta chains originate from one sample sequenced in a study of blood T cells in healthy people across ages (dated by TCRdb to about 2015). Library method: 5' RACE. Sequencing took place on an Illumina HiSeq 2500. A second PCR of roughly 7 to 11 cycles was performed with a sample-barcoded 5' primer and a J-beta primer mix. TCRdb reprocessed the public reads (quality trimming at Q25 with fastp, clone calling with MiXCR) and kept in-frame beta chains. For every CDR3 protein sequence, its rows merge into one entry that carries the most common genes and DNA. The sample data list 600,000 to 1,000,000 distinct CDR3 sequences, and roughly 60% of these were observed just once. The top ten clonotypes cover 22% of the sample. Material: blood. The receptors were sampled from a man aged 25 to 40 in good health.

The V and J genes are TRBV5-1 and TRBJ1-6, with a weak D call TRBD1 (5 bases). V was trimmed by 2 bases and J by 0 bases, leaving 15 bases between them. CDR1 and CDR2 (germline): SGHRS, YFSETQ. The CDR3 has 18 amino acids. The CDR3 DNA follows: TGCGCCAGCAGCTTTGGTGGGCCAGACAGCTCCTATAATTCACCCCTCCACTTT. Its translation: CASSFGGPDSSYNSPLHF.

The chain recombines TRBV7-6 with TRBJ1-6; possibly TRBD1 for D (5 bases). Deletions cut 3 bases from V and 0 bases from J, with 15 bases between. The CDR3 loop spans 18 amino acids. Germline CDR1 is SGHVS and CDR2 is FNYEAQ. For the CDR3, the DNA is TGTGCCAGCAGCTTTAGCTACACCGGGGGCTCCTATAATTCACCCCTCCACTTT. Residues: CASSFSYTGGSYNSPLHF.

The rearrangement joins TRBV28 to TRBJ2-7, with 9 bases aligning to TRBD1. Germline values: CDR1 MDHEN, CDR2 SYDVKM. V shed 7 bases and J 3 bases; nucleotides not matched to a gene: 7. The CDR3 loop spans 14 amino acids. The CDR3 DNA reads TGTGCCAGCAAGAGTGGACAGGGGCACTACGAGCAGTACTTC. This translates into CASKSGQGHYEQYF.

The chain uses TRBV4-1 and TRBJ2-1; 11 nucleotides agree with TRBD2. J was trimmed by 4 bases and V by 2 bases; bases with no gene match: 4. The length of the CDR3 is 16 residues. The germline V gene encodes CDR1 MGHRA and CDR2 YSYEKL. The CDR3 protein is CASSQPTSGKYNEQFF. CDR3 in DNA: TGCGCCAGCAGCCAACCGACTAGCGGGAAGTACAATGAGCAGTTCTTC.

The chain couples TRBV7-2 to TRBJ2-5; 11 bases align to TRBD2. Unmatched junction bases numbered 11, after V lost 1 base and J lost 4 bases. CDR3 size: 18 residues. Germline V gene lookup returns CDR1 SGHTA and CDR2 FQGNSA. Written as DNA, the CDR3 is TGTGCCAGCAGCTTAGACCTGATAGCGGGGGGGGAGGGAGAGACCCAGTACTTC. Translation: CASSLDLIAGGEGETQYF.

V and J are TRBV12-3 or TRBV12-4 and TRBJ2-3; possible D gene TRBD2, 6 bases. The CDR3 spans 16 residues. Trimming removed 6 bases from V and 5 bases from J, with 21 bases in between. The CDR3 reads CASSPRRRLGVDTQYF. Here the CDR3 DNA reads TGTGCCAGCAGCCCCCGCAGGCGACTAGGTGTAGATACGCAGTATTTT.

V and J are TRBV5-8 and TRBJ1-5; D not certain. CDR1 and CDR2 (germline): SGHTS, YDEGEE. With 2 bases removed from V and 7 bases from J, the gap between germline ends came to 16 bases. This CDR3 has 15 amino acids. CDR3 sequence: CASSFSVTEGQPQHF. In nucleotides, the CDR3 is TGTGCCAGCAGCTTCAGCGTAACTGAAGGGCAGCCCCAGCATTTT.

The chain employs TRBV7-9 and TRBJ2-3; 8 bases line up with TRBD2. The CDR3 has 17 residues. The ends lost 6 bases at V and 8 bases at J; junction bases unmatched: 19. Germline V CDR1 and CDR2: SEHNR, FQNEAQ (reference sequence). This CDR3 is CASRMGLREGPQGTQYF. DNA for the CDR3: TGTGCCAGCAGAATGGGCCTCCGGGAGGGCCCCCAGGGTACGCAGTATTTT.

V usage is TRBV2 and J usage is TRBJ2-3; D may be TRBD1 (6 bases). The V end lost 7 bases, the J end lost 4 bases, and 12 bases lay between the germline ends. This CDR3 has 13 amino acids. The germline gives CDR1 SNHLY, CDR2 FYNNEI. This chain's CDR3 is CASNDGTSDTQYF. CDR3 nucleotides: TGTGCCAGCAACGATGGGACATCAGATACGCAGTATTTT.

The V gene is TRBV4-3, the J gene TRBJ2-6; D call uncertain. CDR1 and CDR2 from the germline V gene are LGHNA and YSLEER. The V gene lost 2 bases and the J gene lost 0 bases, with 11 bases spanning the gap. This CDR3 comprises 17 residues. The CDR3 loop reads CASSQPGPSSGANVLTF. The CDR3 region has the DNA TGCGCCAGCAGCCAACCGGGTCCGTCCTCTGGGGCCAACGTCCTGACTTTC.

Comments on this clonotype: A clone one base away is much larger, so this may be a read error. The V call is TRBV11-2, the J call TRBJ2-7, with a weak D call TRBD1 (6 bases). The end of the DNA fits TRBJ2-5 better, so the J call may be wrong. CDR1 SGHAT and CDR2 FQNNGV come from the germline V gene. This CDR3 has 13 residues. CDR3 region: CASSEQGLETQYF. CDR3 DNA sequence: TGTGCCAGCAGCGAACAGGGCCTTGAGACCCAGTACTTC.

This chain connects TRBV6-5 to TRBJ2-3, with D possibly being TRBD2 (6 bases). From germline, CDR1 is MNHEY and CDR2 SVGAGI. The V end lost 5 bases, the J end lost 0 bases, and 12 bases lay between the germline ends. The CDR3 is 15 amino acids. The CDR3 protein is CASSNTGTSTDTQYF. The CDR3 DNA is TGTGCCAGCAGTAACACCGGGACTAGCACAGATACGCAGTATTTT.

This chain connects TRBV7-2 to TRBJ2-7; D gene ambiguous. Germline CDR1 SGHTA, CDR2 FQGNSA. Trimming left V 7 bases short and J 7 bases short, with 17 bases between. The CDR3 has 13 residues. The CDR3 DNA reads as TGTGCCAGCACCTTCGCCAGGAACGTTGAGCAGTACTTC. Translating gives CASTFARNVEQYF.

Concerning this clonotype: One junction end disagrees with the germline gene, perhaps due to a read error. The rearrangement joins TRBV9 to TRBJ2-4; D gene unclear. This CDR3 is built from 12 residues. Germline values: CDR1 SGDLS, CDR2 YYNGEE. CDR3 DNA sequence: TGTGCCGGCCAAATGTCTGGGAACACTCAGTACTTC. Its translation: CAGQMSGNTQYF.

The gene calls are TRBV7-9 and TRBJ2-1; tentative D call: TRBD2 (5 bases). With 6 bases removed from V and 4 bases from J, the gap between germline ends came to 13 bases. Germline V CDR1 and CDR2: SEHNR, FQNEAQ (reference sequence). CDR3 length equals 14 residues. In DNA form, the CDR3 reads TGTGCCAGCAGTTGGAGCGGAGAGTACAATGAGCAGTTCTTC. Translated, it gives CASSWSGEYNEQFF.

This rearrangement joins TRBV28 to TRBJ2-3; TRBD2 matches 14 bases. The CDR3 runs 18 residues. CDR1 MDHEN and CDR2 SYDVKM come from the germline V gene. V lost 3 bases to trimming and J lost 2 bases; unmatched junction nucleotides: 7. The CDR3 reads CASSFRLAGGTFTDTQYF. The CDR3 bases are TGTGCCAGCAGTTTCAGACTAGCGGGAGGGACTTTCACAGATACGCAGTATTTT.

The rearrangement uses TRBV6-1 and TRBJ2-4; TRBD2 might be the D (6 bases). The tail of the sequence fits TRBJ2-7 better, so the J call may be wrong. Germline assignment: CDR1 MNHNS and CDR2 SASEGT. This CDR3 is built from 13 residues. The CDR3 coding sequence is TGTGCCAGCAGTCGGGAGATTACCTACGAGCAGTACTTC. It is translated as CASSREITYEQYF.

The DNA of the CDR3 is TGCAGTGCTAGTGGGCTAGCGGGACGCATGGATACGCAGTATTTT. Its protein product is CSASGLAGRMDTQYF. V is TRBV20-1 and J is TRBJ2-3, with 9 positions matching TRBD2. This CDR3 region has 15 residues. V trimming: 3 bases; J trimming: 6 bases; junction bases outside the gene matches: 10. The germline V gene has CDR1 DFQATT and CDR2 SNEGSKA (reference sequence).

V gene TRBV10-3 combines with J gene TRBJ1-2; 9 positions agree with TRBD1. The V and J ends lost 3 bases and 5 bases, in that order; junction bases with no gene match: 7. From germline, CDR1 is ENHRY and CDR2 SYGVKD. This CDR3 contains 15 residues. The CDR3 coding sequence is TGTGCCATCAGTGATTCGGGACAGGGTCGGTATGGCTACACCTTC. This translates into CAISDSGQGRYGYTF.

The rearrangement uses TRBV13 and TRBJ2-7, with 8 bases fitting TRBD1. CDR1 PRHDT and CDR2 FYEKMQ come from the germline V gene (reference sequence). The CDR3 is made up of 14 amino acids. The V and J ends lost 5 bases and 3 bases, in that order; junction bases with no gene match: 6. The chain's CDR3 is CASSNRGEVYEQYF. CDR3 bases: TGTGCCAGCAGCAACAGGGGGGAAGTCTACGAGCAGTACTTC.

The V call is TRBV10-1, the J call TRBJ2-3, with a tentative D call TRBD2 (5 bases). The CDR3 is 15 amino acids. The germline gives CDR1 WNHNN, CDR2 SYGVQD (reference sequence). V lost 3 bases to trimming and J lost 2 bases, with 12 bases between them. CDR3 loop: CASSDTRHPTDTQYF. Written as DNA, the CDR3 is TGCGCCAGCAGTGACACTAGACACCCCACAGATACGCAGTATTTT.